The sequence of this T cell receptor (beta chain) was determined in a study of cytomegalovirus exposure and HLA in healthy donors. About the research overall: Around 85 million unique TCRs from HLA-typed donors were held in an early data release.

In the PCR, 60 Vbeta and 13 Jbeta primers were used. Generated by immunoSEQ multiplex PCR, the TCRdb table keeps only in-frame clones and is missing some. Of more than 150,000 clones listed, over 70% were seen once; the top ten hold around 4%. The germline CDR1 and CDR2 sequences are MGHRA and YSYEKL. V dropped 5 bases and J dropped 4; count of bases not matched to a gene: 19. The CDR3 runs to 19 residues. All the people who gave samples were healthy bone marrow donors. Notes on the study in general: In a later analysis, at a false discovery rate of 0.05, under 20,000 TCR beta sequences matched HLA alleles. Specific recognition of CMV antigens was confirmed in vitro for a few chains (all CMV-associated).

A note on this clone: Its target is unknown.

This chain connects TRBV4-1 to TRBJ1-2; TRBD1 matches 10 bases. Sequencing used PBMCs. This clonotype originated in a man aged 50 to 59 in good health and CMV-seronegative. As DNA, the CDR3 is TGCGCCAGCAGCTTCCTCCCCCGGGACAGGGGATCACCATCCTATGGCTACACCTTC. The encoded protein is CASSFLPRDRGSPSYGYTF.